A selection of T cell receptor beta chains follows, all from one sample in a study of T cell repertoires in cytomegalovirus infection. Their specific antigens are unknown. Each CDR3 protein is one row after TCRdb ran MiXCR on the reads. Of about 160,000 distinct CDR3 sequences in the sample, less than 25% are singletons; the top ten hold roughly 25%. Material: CD8+ T cells from cultured PBMCs, obtained from culture after CMV antigen stimulation. These receptors were obtained from a human donor in good health (CMV status not recorded). Some clones in this sample may be carry-over from other donors' samples. Both conserved end residues are part of each CDR3. A D gene is named only where the DNA matches it firmly. The listing skips clone size in some rows; elsewhere it reads once, few, many or a size class.

clone_size: few
d_call: -
v_call: TRBV6-5
j_call: TRBJ2-5
cdr3_nt: TGTGCCAGCAGTTACGGGACCGAGAGCCTTAAAGAGACCCAGTACTTC
cdr3_aa: CASSYGTESLKETQYF

clone_size: -
d_call: -
v_call: TRBV12-3/TRBV12-4
j_call: TRBJ1-5
cdr3_nt: TGTGCCAGCCGAACCCATTTGAATCAGCCCCAGCATTTT
cdr3_aa: CASRTHLNQPQHF

clone_size: -
d_call: -
v_call: TRBV12-3/TRBV12-4
j_call: TRBJ1-5
cdr3_nt: TGTGCCAGCAGTTTAAACAGGGTAGAGGATCAGCCCCAGCATTTT
cdr3_aa: CASSLNRVEDQPQHF

clone_size: -
d_call: -
v_call: TRBV25-1
j_call: TRBJ2-5
cdr3_nt: TGTGCCAGCAGTGCCCCCCTAGGGCTGAGCAAGACCCAGTACTTC
cdr3_aa: CASSAPLGLSKTQYF

clone_size: -
d_call: -
v_call: TRBV20-1
j_call: TRBJ1-1
cdr3_nt: TGCAGTGCCCCCGGACTGGAGAACACTGAAGCTTTCTTT
cdr3_aa: CSAPGLENTEAFF

clone_size: once
d_call: -
v_call: TRBV6-2/TRBV6-3
j_call: TRBJ1-5
cdr3_nt: TGTGCCAGCAGTTCCCTTGGACGGAAGCGAAATCAGCCCCAGCATTTT
cdr3_aa: CASSSLGRKRNQPQHF

clone_size: many
d_call: TRBD1
v_call: TRBV7-2
j_call: TRBJ1-1
cdr3_nt: TGTGCCAGCAGCTTAGACTTTGGGACAGGGTTTTTTTTGAACACTGAAGCTTTCTTT
cdr3_aa: CASSLDFGTGFFLNTEAFF

clone_size: -
d_call: -
v_call: TRBV6-2/TRBV6-3
j_call: TRBJ2-1
cdr3_nt: TGTGCCAGCAGTCTCGATTCCACTTACTACTACAATGAGCAGTTCTTC
cdr3_aa: CASSLDSTYYYNEQFF

clone_size: -
d_call: TRBD2
v_call: TRBV12-3/TRBV12-4
j_call: TRBJ2-4
cdr3_nt: TGTGCCAGCAGTTTCGGCGGGGGGGCCTATAACATTCAGTACTTC
cdr3_aa: CASSFGGGAYNIQYF

clone_size: -
d_call: TRBD1
v_call: TRBV7-8
j_call: TRBJ1-5
cdr3_nt: TGTGCCAGCAGCCAGGACAGGGATCAGCCCCAGCATTTT
cdr3_aa: CASSQDRDQPQHF

clone_size: -
d_call: TRBD1
v_call: TRBV7-1
j_call: TRBJ1-1
cdr3_nt: TGTGCCAGCAGCCTGGACAGGGGAGCTTTCTTT
cdr3_aa: CASSLDRGAFF

clone_size: few
d_call: -
v_call: TRBV7-9
j_call: TRBJ2-1
cdr3_nt: TGTGCCAGCAGCCTACCCACCGGAAGGGGGAATGAGCAGTTCTTC
cdr3_aa: CASSLPTGRGNEQFF

clone_size: -
d_call: -
v_call: TRBV7-9
j_call: TRBJ1-4
cdr3_nt: TGTGCCAGCAGCTTAGGCCTCAATGAAAAACTGTTTTTT
cdr3_aa: CASSLGLNEKLFF

clone_size: -
d_call: TRBD1
v_call: TRBV6-1
j_call: TRBJ2-7
cdr3_nt: TGTGCCAGCGGCCGACAGGGGGCTGAGTACGAGCAGTACTTC
cdr3_aa: CASGRQGAEYEQYF

clone_size: -
d_call: -
v_call: TRBV12-3/TRBV12-4
j_call: TRBJ1-1
cdr3_nt: TGTGCCAGCAGTTTACGACCAGAAATTTTTTTGACGAACACTGAAGCTTTCTTT
cdr3_aa: CASSLRPEIFLTNTEAFF

clone_size: many
d_call: -
v_call: TRBV24-1
j_call: TRBJ2-1
cdr3_nt: TGTGCCACAGCCGGGTCTTACAATGAGCAGTTCTTC
cdr3_aa: CATAGSYNEQFF

clone_size: few
d_call: -
v_call: TRBV7-9
j_call: TRBJ2-3
cdr3_nt: TGTGCCAGCAGCTTACTAGCCTCAGATACGCAGTATTTT
cdr3_aa: CASSLLASDTQYF

clone_size: few
d_call: TRBD2
v_call: TRBV7-2
j_call: TRBJ2-5
cdr3_nt: TGTGCCAGCAGCTCAGGCGGGGGGGCCTGGGAGACCCAGTACTTC
cdr3_aa: CASSSGGGAWETQYF

clone_size: -
d_call: -
v_call: TRBV7-2
j_call: TRBJ1-6
cdr3_nt: TGTGCCAGCGGGGGGTTGGGATATAATTCACCCCTCCACTTT
cdr3_aa: CASGGLGYNSPLHF

clone_size: few
d_call: TRBD1
v_call: TRBV4-1
j_call: TRBJ1-6
cdr3_nt: TGCGCCAGCAGCCATGGGGACAGGGGTTCACCCCTCCACTTT
cdr3_aa: CASSHGDRGSPLHF

clone_size: -
d_call: -
v_call: TRBV6-2/TRBV6-3
j_call: TRBJ2-1
cdr3_nt: TGTGCCAGCAGTTTTACGGACGGTTTCAGCTCCTACAATGAGCAGTTCTTC
cdr3_aa: CASSFTDGFSSYNEQFF

clone_size: -
d_call: -
v_call: TRBV11-2
j_call: TRBJ2-1
cdr3_nt: TGTGCCAGCAGCTTTCTAGTAATTCATGAGCAGTTCTTC
cdr3_aa: CASSFLVIHEQFF

clone_size: few
d_call: -
v_call: TRBV6-2/TRBV6-3
j_call: TRBJ2-3
cdr3_nt: TGTGCCAGCACCACCCAGGCGGTGTCAGATACGCAGTATTTT
cdr3_aa: CASTTQAVSDTQYF

clone_size: -
d_call: -
v_call: TRBV7-9
j_call: TRBJ2-7
cdr3_nt: TGTGCCAGCAGCTCGTCGACAGGTTTGGGCTACGAGCAGTACTTC
cdr3_aa: CASSSSTGLGYEQYF

clone_size: -
d_call: -
v_call: TRBV10-3
j_call: TRBJ2-7
cdr3_nt: TGTGCCATCAGTGACTCCGGGACGGTGAGCTCCTACGAGCAGTACTTC
cdr3_aa: CAISDSGTVSSYEQYF

clone_size: -
d_call: -
v_call: TRBV7-6
j_call: TRBJ1-4
cdr3_nt: TGTGCCAGCAGCTTAGCGGGTTCCGGGGAAAAACTGTTTTTT
cdr3_aa: CASSLAGSGEKLFF

clone_size: many
d_call: -
v_call: TRBV12-3/TRBV12-4
j_call: TRBJ2-7
cdr3_nt: TGTGCCAGCGCTACGGACGGAACCTACGAGCAGTACTTC
cdr3_aa: CASATDGTYEQYF

clone_size: -
d_call: TRBD1
v_call: TRBV7-9
j_call: TRBJ2-5
cdr3_nt: TGTGCCAGCAGCTCCAACGGACAGGGCTGGGAGACCCAGTACTTC
cdr3_aa: CASSSNGQGWETQYF

clone_size: -
d_call: -
v_call: TRBV4-1
j_call: TRBJ2-7
cdr3_nt: TGCGCCAGCAGTCAAGGACTATCTCCCTACGAGCAGTACTTC
cdr3_aa: CASSQGLSPYEQYF

clone_size: -
d_call: -
v_call: TRBV6-5
j_call: TRBJ2-7
cdr3_nt: TGTGCCAGCTCCCCGGATCGCTACGAGCAGTACTTC
cdr3_aa: CASSPDRYEQYF

clone_size: few
d_call: TRBD2
v_call: TRBV12-3/TRBV12-4
j_call: TRBJ2-3
cdr3_nt: TGTGCCAGCAGGCCGGGACTAGCGGGGGGACCACTCACAGATACGCAGTATTTT
cdr3_aa: CASRPGLAGGPLTDTQYF

clone_size: -
d_call: -
v_call: TRBV12-5
j_call: TRBJ2-1
cdr3_nt: TGTGCTAGTGGTCGGGCAGGGTCGGGAGAGCAGTTCTTC
cdr3_aa: CASGRAGSGEQFF

clone_size: few
d_call: -
v_call: TRBV7-9
j_call: TRBJ2-1
cdr3_nt: TGTGCCAGCAGCTTTGGGGGTGAGCAGTTCTTC
cdr3_aa: CASSFGGEQFF

clone_size: few
d_call: TRBD1
v_call: TRBV6-1
j_call: TRBJ1-2
cdr3_nt: TGTGCCAGCAGTCCGGACAGGGCTGCTGGTTACTATGGCTACACCTTC
cdr3_aa: CASSPDRAAGYYGYTF